The 5 T cell receptor beta chains below come from one sample, sequenced in a study of T cells in Graves' hyperthyroidism and ophthalmopathy. RNA transcripts served as the template for amplifying TCR beta CDR3 regions. The HTBI primer set served for first-round RT-PCR of the TCR CDR3. TCRdb processed the multiplex PCR reads anew with MiXCR; each CDR3 protein has one entry. The sample lists around 380,000 distinct CDR3 sequences, around an eighth seen once, with under 25% in the top ten. Sequences were obtained from blood. Receptor source: a man between 25 and 39 years old with Graves' hyperthyroidism that later progressed to Graves' ophthalmopathy.

The chain joins TRBV14 to TRBJ1-2; 9 positions agree with TRBD1. Germline V gives CDR1 SGHDN, CDR2 FVKESK. The CDR3 spans 14 residues. The junction had 1 base not matched to a gene; V was cut back by 2 bases and J by 3 bases. CDR3 residues: CASSQNRGHYGYTF. Here the CDR3 DNA reads TGTGCCAGCAGCCAAAACAGGGGGCACTATGGCTACACCTTC. Full variable domain (outside the CDR3, taken from reference TRBV14 and TRBJ1-2): EAGVTQFPSHSVIEKGQTVTLRCDPISGHDNLYWYRRVMGKEIKFLLHFVKESKQDESGMPNNRFLAERTGGTYSTLKVQPAELEDSGVYFCASSQNRGHYGYTFGSGTRLTVV.

As concerns this clonotype: One end of the junction varies from germline; a read error may be responsible. The chain uses TRBV28 and TRBJ1-4, with a weak D call TRBD1 (5 bases). CDR1 MDHEN and CDR2 SYDVKM come from the germline V gene. The CDR3 length is 15 residues. The CDR3 DNA reads as TGTGCCGGCAGTTTGCGGGGGAAGTTCAATGAAAAACTGTTTTTT. It is translated as CAGSLRGKFNEKLFF.

This clonotype was observed a single time. This chain connects TRBV28 to TRBJ1-5; no clear D. Per the germline V gene, CDR1 is MDHEN and CDR2 is SYDVKM. The CDR3 extends over 9 amino acids. CDR3 sequence: CAWAEPQHF. The CDR3 DNA sequence: TGTGCTTGGGCGGAGCCCCAGCATTTT.

This clonotype has a count of ten or more. V and J are TRBV29-1 and TRBJ1-1; the match to TRBD1 covers 7 bases. V shed 4 bases and J 1 base; nucleotides not matched to a gene: 3. CDR1 and CDR2 from the germline V gene are SQVTM and ANQGSEA. This CDR3 region has 13 residues. Here the CDR3 DNA reads TGCAGCGTTGGGGGACAGCCGAACACTGAAGCTTTCTTT. The encoded protein is CSVGGQPNTEAFF.

In its sample, this clonotype was seen many times. This rearrangement joins TRBV7-4 to TRBJ1-4; the D is unclear. Germline V CDR1 and CDR2: SGHVT, SQSDAQ. The ends were cut back, 7 bases at V and 5 bases at J, with 2 bases in the middle. The CDR3 consists of 10 residues. The DNA for the CDR3 is TGTGCCAGCATAAATGAAAAACTGTTTTTT. This sequence encodes CASINEKLFF.